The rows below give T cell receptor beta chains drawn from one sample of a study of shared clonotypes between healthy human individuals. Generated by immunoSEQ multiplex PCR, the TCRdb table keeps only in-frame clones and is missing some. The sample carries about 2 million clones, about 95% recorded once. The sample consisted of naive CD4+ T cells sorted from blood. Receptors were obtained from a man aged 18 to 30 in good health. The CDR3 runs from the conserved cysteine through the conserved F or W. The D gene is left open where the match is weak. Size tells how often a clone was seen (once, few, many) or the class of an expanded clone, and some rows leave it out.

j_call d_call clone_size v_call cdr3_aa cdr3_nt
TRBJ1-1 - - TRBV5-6 CASTRVGGRMNTEAFF TGTGCCAGCACCCGGGTGGGCGGCAGGATGAACACTGAAGCTTTCTTT
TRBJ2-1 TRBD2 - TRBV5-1 CASRPPGGASYNEQFF TGCGCCAGCAGGCCCCCGGGGGGGGCCTCCTACAATGAGCAGTTCTTC
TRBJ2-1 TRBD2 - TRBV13 CASSSIRDYPYNEQFF TGTGCCAGCAGCTCAATCCGGGACTACCCCTACAATGAGCAGTTCTTC
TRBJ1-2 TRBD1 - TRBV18 CASSPTGSDGYTF TGTGCCAGCTCACCGACAGGGTCAGATGGCTACACCTTC
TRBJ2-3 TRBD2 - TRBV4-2 CASSQVPGLAGVDTQYF TGTGCCAGCAGCCAAGTCCCGGGACTAGCGGGGGTGGATACGCAGTATTTT
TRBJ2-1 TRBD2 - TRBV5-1 CASSQGLRGEQFF TGCGCCAGCAGCCAGGGACTACGGGGTGAGCAGTTCTTC
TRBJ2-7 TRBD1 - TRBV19 CASRLTGTGGYEQYF TGTGCCAGTAGACTGACCGGGACAGGGGGCTACGAGCAGTACTTC
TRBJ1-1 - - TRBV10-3 CAISGGGNTEAFF TGTGCCATCAGTGGGGGTGGGAACACTGAAGCTTTCTTT
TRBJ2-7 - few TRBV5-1 CASSLETAYEQYF TGCGCCAGCAGCTTGGAGACAGCCTACGAGCAGTACTTC
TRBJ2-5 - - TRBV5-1 CASSRDSTGETQYF TGCGCCAGCAGCCGTGATAGCACGGGAGAGACCCAGTACTTC
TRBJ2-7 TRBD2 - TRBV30 CAWSRGGSSYEQYF TGTGCCTGGAGTCGGGGAGGGAGCTCCTACGAGCAGTACTTC
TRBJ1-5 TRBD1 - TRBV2 CASSEGQGDNQPQHF TGTGCCAGCAGCGAGGGACAGGGGGATAATCAGCCCCAGCATTTT
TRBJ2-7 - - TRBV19 CASGTFGGYEQYF TGTGCCAGTGGGACTTTCGGCGGCTACGAGCAGTACTTC
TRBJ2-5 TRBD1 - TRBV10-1 CASSESGGWETQYF TGCGCCAGCAGTGAATCAGGGGGCTGGGAGACCCAGTACTTC
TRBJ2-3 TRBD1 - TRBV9 CASSVGQGQNHGTDTQYF TGTGCCAGCAGCGTGGGACAGGGACAAAACCACGGCACAGATACGCAGTATTTT
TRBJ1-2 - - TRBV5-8 CASSLIGGADYGYTF TGTGCCAGCAGCTTGATCGGAGGGGCGGACTATGGCTACACCTTC
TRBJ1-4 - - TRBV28 CAGGAGPDEKLFF TGTGCCGGGGGGGCCGGCCCGGATGAAAAACTGTTTTTT
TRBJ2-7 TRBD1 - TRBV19 CASSIGGTGSYEQYF TGTGCCAGTAGTATAGGTGGGACAGGGTCCTACGAGCAGTACTTC
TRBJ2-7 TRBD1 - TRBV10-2 CASSERQGSGTEQYF TGCGCCAGCAGTGAGCGACAGGGTTCAGGGACCGAGCAGTACTTC
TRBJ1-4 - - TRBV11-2 CASSSVLGDEKLFF TGTGCCAGCAGCTCTGTATTGGGAGATGAAAAACTGTTTTTT
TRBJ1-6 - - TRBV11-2 CASSTQALSPLHF TGTGCCAGCAGCACCCAAGCCCTTTCACCCCTCCACTTT
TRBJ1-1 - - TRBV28 CASSGQHTEAFF TGTGCCAGTTCCGGACAGCACACTGAAGCTTTCTTT
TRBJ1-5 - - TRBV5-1 CASSLEPNQPQHF TGCGCCAGCAGCCTGGAGCCCAATCAGCCCCAGCATTTT
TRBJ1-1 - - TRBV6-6 CASSYALGTNTEAFF TGTGCCAGCAGTTACGCTCTAGGGACGAACACTGAAGCTTTCTTT
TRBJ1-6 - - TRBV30 CARGEGGYNSPLHF TGTGCCCGTGGAGAAGGGGGATATAATTCACCCCTCCACTTT
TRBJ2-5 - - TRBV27 CASSLYREGAQYF TGTGCCAGCAGTTTATATAGGGAAGGGGCCCAGTACTTC
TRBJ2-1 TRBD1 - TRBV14 CASSPLGTGYSNEQFF TGTGCCAGCAGCCCCCTCGGGACAGGGTATAGCAATGAGCAGTTCTTC
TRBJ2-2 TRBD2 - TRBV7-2 CASTRQGGYTGELFF TGTGCCAGCACCAGGCAGGGAGGGTACACCGGGGAGCTGTTTTTT
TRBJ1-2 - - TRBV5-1 CASSLAPLGNYGYTF TGCGCCAGCAGCTTGGCGCCCTTGGGGAACTATGGCTACACCTTC
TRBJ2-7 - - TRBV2 CASKGTAGTYEQYF TGTGCCAGCAAAGGGACGGCGGGCACCTACGAGCAGTACTTC
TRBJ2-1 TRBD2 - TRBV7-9 CASSHRLAGVNEQFF TGTGCCAGCAGCCACCGACTAGCGGGAGTCAATGAGCAGTTCTTC
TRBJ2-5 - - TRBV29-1 CSVGRGVQETQYF TGCAGCGTGGGCCGAGGGGTCCAAGAGACCCAGTACTTC
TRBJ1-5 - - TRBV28 CASSSTTSQHF TGTGCCAGCAGTTCGACCACGTCCCAGCATTTT
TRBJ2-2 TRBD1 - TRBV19 CASSIRGTGRNTGELFF TGTGCCAGTAGTATAAGGGGGACAGGGCGGAACACCGGGGAGCTGTTTTTT
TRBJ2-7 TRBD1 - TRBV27 CASSLSFGTGRYEQYF TGTGCCAGCAGTTTATCTTTTGGGACAGGGCGCTACGAGCAGTACTTC